Detailed here is one TCR beta chain. Its antigen is unknown. The entry originates in a study of cytomegalovirus exposure and HLA in healthy donors. Findings of the study overall: There were several of the most significant clusters that appeared linked to common viral pathogens in a later analysis. Associated with cytomegalovirus, according to the listing, were some 180 TCR beta chains.

Trimming removed 0 bases from V and 7 bases from J; junction bases left unmatched: 6. The CDR3 spans 15 residues. Germline CDR1 and CDR2: SGDLS and YYNGEE. The PCR ran on 60 Vbeta and 13 Jbeta primers. TCRdb's copy holds only in-frame clones and misses some; the assay was immunoSEQ multiplex PCR. The sample shows around 150,000 clones, approximately 77% of them seen only once. Sequenced sample: PBMCs. This TCR was sampled from a man over 45 in good health and CMV-seropositive. The chain recombines TRBV9 with TRBJ1-4; 7 bases are shared with TRBD1. The CDR3 region has the DNA TGTGCCAGCAGCGTAGGGGACAGTGGGGGTGAAAAACTGTTTTTT. Protein product: CASSVGDSGGEKLFF.